The 30 T cell receptor beta chains below all came from one sample that was sequenced in a study of siplizumab effects on memory and regulatory T cells. The method was immunoSEQ multiplex PCR; TCRdb's version includes in-frame clones alone and lacks a portion of them. The sample lists tens of thousands of clones, over 95% seen once, with 0.031% in the top ten. The source material was naive CD4+ T cells sorted from blood. All receptors derive from a human donor in good health.

The genes are TRBV19 and TRBJ2-4; TRBD1 matches 8 bases. With V trimmed by 5 bases and J by 8 bases, 14 bases remained unmatched. The CDR3 is 16 residues long. Germline assignment: CDR1 LNHDA and CDR2 SQIVND (reference sequence). The CDR3: CASSQSGTGRTDIQYF. DNA for the CDR3: TGTGCCAGTAGTCAATCTGGGACAGGCAGGACGGACATTCAGTACTTC.

V usage is TRBV7-8 and J usage is TRBJ2-7, with 7 nucleotides matching TRBD1. Germline assignment: CDR1 SGHVS and CDR2 FQNEAQ. This CDR3 is built from 17 residues. The junction had 12 bases not matched to a gene; V was cut back by 4 bases and J by 0 bases. In DNA form, the CDR3 reads TGTGCCAGCAGCTCAAGCCCGGGACAGATGGACTCCTACGAGCAGTACTTC. Translated, it gives CASSSSPGQMDSYEQYF.

A few counts support this clone. The chain couples TRBV6-5 to TRBJ1-6; no firm D call. CDR3 length: 14 amino acids. Germline CDR1 and CDR2: MNHEY and SVGAGI. The ends were cut back, 6 bases at V and 10 bases at J, with 16 bases in the middle. The CDR3 region has the DNA TGTGCCAGCAGGAGCACGGCTGGGGTGTCACCCCTCCACTTT. This sequence encodes CASRSTAGVSPLHF.

This rearrangement joins TRBV6-5 to TRBJ2-3; 10 positions match TRBD1. This CDR3 comprises 15 residues. Germline V lookup: CDR1 MNHEY, CDR2 SVGAGI. V lost 8 bases, J lost 2 bases, and 7 bases stayed unmatched. The CDR3 coding sequence is TGTGCCAGCTCCCAGGACAGGGGGTACACAGATACGCAGTATTTT. It yields the protein CASSQDRGYTDTQYF.

The chain uses TRBV19 and TRBJ2-4, with a weak D call TRBD1 (6 bases). Germline V gene lookup returns CDR1 LNHDA and CDR2 SQIVND (reference sequence). The CDR3 totals 13 residues. The V gene lost 3 bases and the J gene lost 5 bases, with 8 bases spanning the gap. The DNA for the CDR3 is TGTGCCAGTAGTATGGCAGGGGAAAACATTCAGTACTTC. It encodes CASSMAGENIQYF.

The rearrangement uses TRBV29-1 and TRBJ1-1; 8 bases are a match to TRBD1. The CDR3 is made up of 14 amino acids. The germline V gene has CDR1 SQVTM and CDR2 ANQGSEA. V shed 3 bases and J 0 bases; nucleotides not matched to a gene: 3. The CDR3 protein is CSVEAGGLNTEAFF. CDR3 DNA: TGCAGCGTTGAGGCAGGGGGCTTGAACACTGAAGCTTTCTTT.

Only one count was recorded for this clone. The chain employs TRBV5-6 and TRBJ1-6, with no clear D. CDR3 length equals 14 residues. The germline V gene encodes CDR1 SGHDT and CDR2 YYEEEE. V shed 4 bases and J shed 0 bases, with 5 bases lying between them. The CDR3 DNA follows: TGTGCCAGCAGCCCCGCCTCCTATAATTCACCCCTCCACTTT. As protein: CASSPASYNSPLHF.

The chain employs TRBV7-2 and TRBJ1-1, with 7 bases fitting TRBD1. The CDR3 covers 15 residues. Trimming removed 3 bases from V and 0 bases from J; junction bases left unmatched: 4. The V gene's germline CDR1 is SGHTA and CDR2 FQGNSA. CDR3 loop: CASSLRTGLNTEAFF. The CDR3 DNA sequence: TGTGCCAGCAGCTTGAGGACAGGCTTGAACACTGAAGCTTTCTTT.

The rearrangement links TRBV7-3 to TRBJ2-7, with 10 bases that match TRBD2. V trimming: 5 bases; J trimming: 2 bases; junction bases outside the gene matches: 9. Germline loops: CDR1 SGHTA, CDR2 FQGTGA. The CDR3 contains 16 residues. The CDR3 DNA is TGTGCCAGCAGCCCTTTCGGACTAGCGGAGACCTACGAGCAGTACTTC. The encoded protein is CASSPFGLAETYEQYF.

The chain recombines TRBV2 with TRBJ2-7; D may be TRBD1 (5 bases). The V end lost 0 bases, the J end lost 4 bases, and 13 bases lay between the germline ends. Germline V lookup: CDR1 SNHLY, CDR2 FYNNEI. The CDR3 sequence is 15 residues long. The CDR3 loop reads CASSEAQGHKYEQYF. The CDR3 nucleotides read TGTGCCAGCAGTGAAGCGCAGGGTCACAAATACGAGCAGTACTTC.

The J gene is TRBJ2-3, the V gene TRBV7-3; 9 positions match TRBD2. V trimming: 4 bases; J trimming: 1 base; junction bases outside the gene matches: 6. Germline CDR1 and CDR2: SGHTA and FQGTGA. This CDR3 comprises 16 residues. CDR3 DNA: TGTGCCAGCAGCTCCCAAGCGGGGGGACGCACAGATACGCAGTATTTT. Its translation: CASSSQAGGRTDTQYF.

The chain couples TRBV6-1 to TRBJ2-7, with 9 bases matching TRBD1. V was clipped by 5 bases and J by 4 bases; unmatched bases: 9. Germline V gives CDR1 MNHNS, CDR2 SASEGT. The CDR3 is 15 residues long. The CDR3 spells CASSRSTGGTYEQYF. The CDR3 bases are TGTGCCAGCAGTAGATCGACAGGGGGTACTTACGAGCAGTACTTC.

The chain couples TRBV7-2 to TRBJ1-1; no clear D gene. This CDR3 has 14 amino acids. With 1 base removed from V and 4 bases from J, the gap between germline ends came to 10 bases. The V gene's germline CDR1 is SGHTA and CDR2 FQGNSA. Written as DNA, the CDR3 is TGTGCCAGCAGCTTAGGTCAGGCGTTCACTGAAGCTTTCTTT. Translated: CASSLGQAFTEAFF. Using reference TRBV7-2 and TRBJ1-1 for the parts outside the CDR3, the full variable domain is GAGVSQSPSNKVTEKGKDVELRCDPISGHTALYWYRQSLGQGLEFLIYFQGNSAPDKSGLPSDRFSAERTGGSVSTLTIQRTQQEDSAVYLCASSLGQAFTEAFFGQGTRLTVV.

The CDR3: CASSQGHPAGGYNEQFF. The CDR3 DNA is TGTGCCAGCAGCCAAGGTCACCCAGCGGGGGGTTACAATGAGCAGTTCTTC. The V gene is TRBV4-2, the J gene TRBJ2-1, with 9 bases lining up with TRBD2. The CDR3 length is 17 residues. Germline V lookup: CDR1 LGHNA, CDR2 YNFKEQ. The V segment lost 1 base and the J segment 4 bases; nucleotides outside the gene matches: 8.

The rearrangement links TRBV6-1 to TRBJ1-6, with 7 bases lining up with TRBD1. With 3 bases clipped from V and 3 bases from J, the junction kept 2 bases outside the gene matches. CDR3 length: 15 amino acids. Germline V gene lookup returns CDR1 MNHNS and CDR2 SASEGT. This CDR3 reads CASSERDSYNSPLHF. The DNA of the CDR3 is TGTGCCAGCAGTGAGAGGGACAGCTATAATTCACCCCTCCACTTT.

V gene TRBV11-2 combines with J gene TRBJ1-1, with D perhaps TRBD1 (5 bases). The V end was cut by 5 bases, the J end by 1 base, with 14 bases between. CDR1 SGHAT and CDR2 FQNNGV come from the germline V gene. The CDR3 extends over 15 amino acids. In nucleotides, the CDR3 is TGTGCCAGCAGCGCAGCGGTAGACAGGAACACTGAAGCTTTCTTT. This translates into CASSAAVDRNTEAFF.

The chain is built from TRBV6-1 and TRBJ1-1; no reliable D call. Germline V gene data show CDR1 as MNHNS and CDR2 as SASEGT. CDR3 length equals 14 residues. With 3 bases removed from V and 0 bases from J, the gap between germline ends came to 8 bases. The CDR3 reads CASSDWQLNTEAFF. CDR3 nucleotides: TGTGCCAGCAGTGACTGGCAGTTGAACACTGAAGCTTTCTTT.

The genes are TRBV7-3 and TRBJ2-7; 9 nucleotides align to TRBD2. Looked up from germline, CDR1 is SGHTA and CDR2 is FQGTGA. Losses at the gene ends were 5 bases for V and 4 bases for J; bases not matched to a gene: 3. The CDR3 extends over 13 amino acids. The CDR3 here is CASSQSGGYEQYF. CDR3 in DNA: TGTGCCAGCAGCCAGAGCGGGGGGTACGAGCAGTACTTC.

The chain joins TRBV7-2 to TRBJ2-1; 8 nucleotides line up with TRBD2. V was pared by 5 bases and J by 3 bases, with 3 bases of the junction left unmatched. The CDR3 length is 14 residues. Per germline, CDR1 SGHTA and CDR2 FQGNSA. As DNA, the CDR3 is TGTGCCAGCAGCCCGGGGGGGATCTACAATGAGCAGTTCTTC. It yields the protein CASSPGGIYNEQFF.

The chain carries TRBV27 and TRBJ2-7; D is unclear. Germline values: CDR1 MNHEY, CDR2 SMNVEV (reference sequence). The CDR3 totals 13 residues. Trimming took off 6 bases at V and 1 base at J, with 10 bases between the two ends. The CDR3 bases are TGTGCCAGCAGAATGACCGTGTCCTACGAGCAGTACTTC. Amino acids: CASRMTVSYEQYF.

The chain employs TRBV5-4 and TRBJ2-7; D is perhaps TRBD1 or TRBD2 (6 bases each). The CDR3 consists of 14 residues. Germline assignment: CDR1 SGHNT and CDR2 YYREEE (reference sequence). V dropped 3 bases and J dropped 4 bases, with 14 bases sitting between them. The CDR3 region is CASSSSIGGYEQYF. Here the CDR3 DNA reads TGTGCCAGCAGCTCCTCTATAGGGGGGTACGAGCAGTACTTC.

This rearrangement joins TRBV11-2 to TRBJ2-5, with 8 bases fitting TRBD2. Trimming took 3 bases from V and 3 from J; bases not matched to a gene: 6. Germline CDR1 reads SGHAT; CDR2 reads FQNNGV. This CDR3 region has 15 residues. In DNA, the CDR3 is TGTGCCAGCAGCTTGAGCTTCGGGGGGGAAGAGACCCAGTACTTC. Translated, it gives CASSLSFGGEETQYF.

The chain combines TRBV28 with TRBJ2-3, with 8 bases that match TRBD2. Trimming cost V 5 bases and J 2 bases; bases outside gene matches: 6. The V gene's germline CDR1 is MDHEN and CDR2 SYDVKM. CDR3 length equals 15 residues. The CDR3 spells CASSSGGETTDTQYF. As DNA, the CDR3 is TGTGCCAGCAGTAGCGGGGGCGAAACCACAGATACGCAGTATTTT.

The chain couples TRBV28 to TRBJ2-5; possible D gene TRBD2, 7 bases. CDR3 size: 14 residues. The ends were cut back, 7 bases at V and 5 bases at J, with 17 bases in the middle. Germline V gives CDR1 MDHEN, CDR2 SYDVKM. CDR3 loop: CASIGGGAVETQYF. The CDR3 coding sequence is TGTGCCAGCATCGGTGGGGGGGCCGTGGAGACCCAGTACTTC. Full variable domain (remainder filled in from reference TRBV28 and TRBJ2-5): DVKVTQSSRYLVKRTGEKVFLECVQDMDHENMFWYRQDPGLGLRLIYFSYDVKMKEKGDIPEGYSVSREKKERFSLILESASTNQTSMYLCASIGGGAVETQYFGPGTRLLVL.

The V call is TRBV25-1, the J call TRBJ1-2; D is ambiguous. CDR3 size: 12 residues. Germline CDR1 MGHDK, CDR2 SYGVNS. V dropped 7 bases and J dropped 2 bases, with 8 bases sitting between them. In DNA, the CDR3 is TGTGCCAGCATCCTGCCCAACTATGGCTACACCTTC. Translated: CASILPNYGYTF.

V and J are TRBV5-4 and TRBJ1-6; 7 nucleotides line up with TRBD1. The CDR3 has 14 amino acids. The trim removed 0 bases at V and 7 bases at J, leaving 1 base unmatched. The germline V gene encodes CDR1 SGHNT and CDR2 YYREEE (reference sequence). Here the CDR3 DNA reads TGTGCCAGCAGCTTGGACAGGGGCAATTCACCCCTCCACTTT. Translation gives CASSLDRGNSPLHF.

The V and J genes are TRBV29-1 and TRBJ1-1; 12 nucleotides agree with TRBD1. This CDR3 has 15 residues. Germline values: CDR1 SQVTM, CDR2 ANQGSEA. Losses at the gene ends were 1 base for V and 4 bases for J; bases not matched to a gene: 4. CDR3 sequence: CSVEGGTGGFTEAFF. CDR3 in DNA: TGCAGCGTTGAAGGTGGGACAGGGGGCTTCACTGAAGCTTTCTTT.

This sequence joins TRBV5-4 and TRBJ2-2; D may be TRBD2 (5 bases). Between the trimmed V and J ends, which lost 4 bases and 0 bases, there was a span of 10 bases. Germline values: CDR1 SGHNT, CDR2 YYREEE (reference sequence). CDR3 length: 15 amino acids. Here the CDR3 DNA reads TGTGCCAGCAGCCCGGGGATCCCGAACACCGGGGAGCTGTTTTTT. Amino acids: CASSPGIPNTGELFF. Full variable domain (remainder filled in from reference TRBV5-4 and TRBJ2-2): ETGVTQSPTHLIKTRGQQVTLRCSSQSGHNTVSWYQQALGQGPQFIFQYYREEENGRGNFPPRFSGLQFPNYSSELNVNALELDDSALYLCASSPGIPNTGELFFGEGSRLTVL.

The J gene is TRBJ1-2, the V gene TRBV6-1; D ambiguous. V was trimmed by 5 bases and J by 5 bases, leaving 18 bases between them. The germline CDR1 and CDR2 sequences are MNHNS and SASEGT. CDR3 length: 15 residues. CDR3 sequence reads: CASSPIRSAEYGYTF. In DNA form, the CDR3 reads TGTGCCAGCAGTCCAATACGGTCAGCCGAGTATGGCTACACCTTC.

This clone has only one observation. V usage is TRBV4-1 and J usage is TRBJ2-5; tentatively, D is TRBD2 (7 bases). V lost 1 base, J lost 5 bases, and 17 bases lay in between. The length of the CDR3 is 16 residues. Germline assignment: CDR1 MGHRA and CDR2 YSYEKL. The CDR3 sequence is CASSQGPGGARETQYF. The DNA for the CDR3 is TGCGCCAGCAGCCAAGGTCCTGGGGGGGCGCGGGAGACCCAGTACTTC.